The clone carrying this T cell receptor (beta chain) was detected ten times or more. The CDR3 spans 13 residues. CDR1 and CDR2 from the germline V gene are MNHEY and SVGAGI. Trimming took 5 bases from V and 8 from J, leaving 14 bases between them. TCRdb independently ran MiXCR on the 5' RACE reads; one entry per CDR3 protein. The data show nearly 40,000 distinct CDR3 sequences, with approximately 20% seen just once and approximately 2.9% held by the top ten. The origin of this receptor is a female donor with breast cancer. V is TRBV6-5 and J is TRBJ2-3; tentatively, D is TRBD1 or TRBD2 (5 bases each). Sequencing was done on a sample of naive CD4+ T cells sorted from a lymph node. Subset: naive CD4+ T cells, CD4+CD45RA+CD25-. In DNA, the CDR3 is TGTGCCAGCAGTACCGGGGCCCAGCTTACGCAGTATTTT. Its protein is CASSTGAQLTQYF.